This T cell receptor beta chain was documented in a study of early T cells in non-severe SARS-CoV-2 infection. The wider study: The sequenced material was bulk RNA from unsorted whole blood, and its chains were unpaired. Study-level findings and limits: A preference for anti-spike CD8 responses marked VDJdb matching, which missed private and CD4 specificities.

In the library, individual cDNA molecules carried attached unique molecular identifiers. Via MiXCR, TCRdb re-called the 5' RACE reads, giving one row per CDR3 protein. The sample carries 50,000 or so distinct CDR3 sequences, around 8% recorded once. This clonotype was counted ten times or more. The antigen is not known. Trimming left V 3 bases short and J 0 bases short, with 9 bases between. Germline-derived CDR1 and CDR2 are LNHDA and SQIVND (reference sequence). The CDR3 is 15 residues long. The receptor's source is an adult who was a healthcare worker with PCR-confirmed SARS-CoV-2 infection or an uninfected control (not recorded which). The sample taken for sequencing was whole blood. The genes are TRBV19 and TRBJ2-1; D unclear. This CDR3 is CASSIWQSSYNEQFF. Written as DNA, the CDR3 is TGTGCCAGTAGTATTTGGCAGAGCTCCTACAATGAGCAGTTCTTC.